The 5 T cell receptor beta chains below all came from one sample that was sequenced in a study of OX40 agonist ivuxolimab in advanced cancers. Here immunoSEQ multiplex PCR was the method, and the copy in TCRdb shows in-frame clones only, minus some. Of 55,000 to 65,000 clones in the sample, approximately 90% were seen once. Sequenced here: CD4+ or CD8+ T cells sorted from blood, sampled in a trial of the OX40 agonist ivuxolimab. The receptors come from an adult with an advanced solid tumor such as melanoma, head and neck, liver or kidney cancer.

This sequence joins TRBV7-9 and TRBJ1-2, with D perhaps TRBD1 (6 bases). The V gene's germline CDR1 is SEHNR and CDR2 FQNEAQ (reference sequence). V dropped 2 bases and J dropped 8 bases, with 15 bases sitting between them. The CDR3 has 14 amino acids. CDR3 sequence reads: CASSLTGGYEGYTF. CDR3 DNA: TGTGCCAGCAGCTTAACGGGGGGCTACGAGGGCTACACCTTC.

This chain links TRBV5-4 with TRBJ2-5; the D is unclear. The CDR3 length is 11 residues. Between the trimmed V and J ends, which lost 3 bases and 5 bases, there was a span of 5 bases. The germline V gene has CDR1 SGHNT and CDR2 YYREEE (reference sequence). The CDR3 DNA reads TGTGCCAGCAGCTACGATGAGACCCAGTACTTC. Its translation: CASSYDETQYF.

The V call is TRBV5-4, the J call TRBJ1-2, with 8 nucleotides matching TRBD1. With 4 bases clipped from V and 5 bases from J, the junction kept 7 bases outside the gene matches. This CDR3 has 14 residues. Germline values: CDR1 SGHNT, CDR2 YYREEE (reference sequence). In DNA, the CDR3 is TGTGCCAGCAGCCCTGGACAGGGACGTTATGGCTACACCTTC. It translates to CASSPGQGRYGYTF. The full variable domain, completed using reference TRBV5-4 and TRBJ1-2, is ETGVTQSPTHLIKTRGQQVTLRCSSQSGHNTVSWYQQALGQGPQFIFQYYREEENGRGNFPPRFSGLQFPNYSSELNVNALELDDSALYLCASSPGQGRYGYTFGSGTRLTVV.

The CDR3 region is CASSTSGPTYGYTF. CDR3 coding DNA: TGTGCCAGTAGTACCTCCGGACCGACCTATGGCTACACCTTC. V and J are TRBV19 and TRBJ1-2; D ambiguous. Trimming left V 4 bases short and J 4 bases short, with 13 bases between. Germline-derived CDR1 and CDR2 are LNHDA and SQIVND (reference sequence). This CDR3 region has 14 residues.

The chain uses TRBV19 and TRBJ2-5; the match to TRBD2 covers 7 bases. The CDR3 extends over 14 amino acids. Germline values: CDR1 LNHDA, CDR2 SQIVND (reference sequence). V lost 9 bases to trimming and J lost 3 bases; unmatched junction nucleotides: 10. The CDR3 DNA reads TGTGCCAGCACCCCCCCGGGGGGTAAAGAGACCCAGTACTTC. Residues: CASTPPGGKETQYF.